This T cell receptor beta chain was recorded in a study of cytomegalovirus exposure and HLA in healthy donors. Study information: The approximately 120 validation repertoires were produced on the same platform as the roughly 720 repertoires of the first cohort. This was reported in a later analysis. Regarding the study as a whole: Cytomegalovirus-associated TCR beta chains were listed, numbering 150 to 200. In vitro experiments confirmed that three CMV-associated chains were specific for CMV antigens. Clusters of TCRs from the first cohort tended to co-occur in the approximately 130 validation repertoires (as a later analysis found).

Per germline, CDR1 MNHEY and CDR2 SMNVEV (reference sequence). The CDR3 is 16 amino acids. Trimming removed 5 bases from V and 0 bases from J, with 17 bases in between. TCRdb keeps only in-frame clones here, not all; method: immunoSEQ multiplex PCR. The sample has about 220,000 clones, 88% seen once; the top ten hold approximately 2.9%. With respect to this clone: Its specificity is unknown.

The specimen sequenced was PBMCs. The chain carries TRBV27 and TRBJ2-7; D is possibly TRBD1 (7 bases). This receptor was obtained from a woman between 18 and 29 years old in good health and CMV-seronegative. CDR3 sequence (DNA): TGTGCCAGCAGTCCAGGCCAGGGGGGAAACTCCTACGAGCAGTACTTC. Translated, it gives CASSPGQGGNSYEQYF.